The clone carrying this TCR beta chain was counted ten times or more. CDR1 is DFQATT, CDR2 SNEGSKA, per germline (reference sequence). Between the trimmed V and J ends, which lost 2 bases and 4 bases, there was a span of 21 bases. The CDR3 totals 17 residues. This sample stems from a study of neurological immune-mediated disorders. TCRdb ran MiXCR on the 5' RACE reads and lists one entry per CDR3 protein. The data contain 30,000 or so distinct CDR3 sequences, 10% to 15% of them seen just once; the ten biggest clones take up around 7.6%. The chain combines TRBV20-1 with TRBJ2-1; possible D gene TRBD2, 6 bases. Sequences were obtained from PBMCs. The clonotype was recovered from a man aged 55-75 years in good health. The CDR3 coding sequence is TGCAGTGCTAGACCCACGGTAGGCGGGCGGGGTTACAATGAGCAGTTCTTC. It translates to CSARPTVGGRGYNEQFF.